This T cell receptor beta chain derives from a study of blood T cell repertoires in COVID-19. Across the whole study: The samples span acute and convalescent COVID-19 from the United States, Italy and Spain. From T cells, B-cell-depleted T cells, or PBMCs came the material, which was cDNA or gDNA.

One Seattle source followed patients from active infection through their disease course. Original handling: Researchers report that nucleated cell counts were estimated from reference gene primer amplification. Libraries were prepared by immunoSEQ multiplex PCR; TCRdb keeps only in-frame clonotypes and omits some of them. D and trimming come from the DNA, and the V and J calls and clone size come from that table. The repertoire holds under 300,000 clones, 86% seen once, with about an eighth in the top ten. The junction had 11 bases not matched to a gene; V was cut back by 4 bases and J by 5 bases. The CDR3 covers 15 residues. Germline V CDR1 and CDR2: SGHRS, YFSETQ.

This TCR derives from a woman aged 25 to 39 with COVID-19, enrolled during active disease. The V gene is TRBV5-1, the J gene TRBJ2-7; 8 nucleotides match TRBD2. The source material was peripheral blood. CDR3 bases: TGCGCCAGCAGCCCGGGACGGGGGGGCCGGGACGAGCAGTACTTC. Protein product: CASSPGRGGRDEQYF.